This T cell receptor beta chain was recorded in a study of T cell responses to AZD1222 COVID-19 vaccine. Study-wide results and caveats: Spike-wide vaccine-associated CD4 TCRs dominated at 160-218 and 743-854. The sample set comprised mostly white British donors with more females, and clonal diversity was possibly underestimated.

The method was immunoSEQ multiplex PCR; TCRdb's version includes in-frame clones alone and lacks a portion of them. The sample lists some 150,000 clones; around 90% were seen once. Trimming shortened V by 5 bases and J by 5 bases, and 10 bases separated the two germline ends. This CDR3 region has 13 residues. Germline CDR1 and CDR2: MNHEY and SMNVEV (reference sequence). This clone was seen more than once but under ten times. Its matching antigen is unknown. This sequence joins TRBV27 and TRBJ2-1; no definite D call. Source: peripheral blood, taken on day 0 of MenACWY control vaccination. The sequence was collected from an adult in good health. The CDR3 loop reads CASSPWGNNEQFF. The CDR3 coding sequence is TGTGCCAGCAGTCCCTGGGGAAACAATGAGCAGTTCTTC.